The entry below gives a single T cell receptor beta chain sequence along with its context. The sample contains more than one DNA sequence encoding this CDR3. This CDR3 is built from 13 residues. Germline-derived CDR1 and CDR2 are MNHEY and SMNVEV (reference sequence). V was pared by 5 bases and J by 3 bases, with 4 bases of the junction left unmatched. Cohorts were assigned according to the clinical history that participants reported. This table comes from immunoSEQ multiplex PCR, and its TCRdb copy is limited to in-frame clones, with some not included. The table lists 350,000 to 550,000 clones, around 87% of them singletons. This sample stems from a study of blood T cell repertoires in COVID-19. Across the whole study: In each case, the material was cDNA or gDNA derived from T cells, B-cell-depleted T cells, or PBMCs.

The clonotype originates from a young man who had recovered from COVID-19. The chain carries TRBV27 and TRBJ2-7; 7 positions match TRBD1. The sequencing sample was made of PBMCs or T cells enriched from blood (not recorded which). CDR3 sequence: CASSLGQRYEQYF. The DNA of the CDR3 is TGTGCCAGCAGTCTGGGACAGCGCTACGAGCAGTACTTC.